This TCR beta chain was identified in a study of cytomegalovirus exposure and HLA in healthy donors. Regarding the study as a whole: Productive status was seen about 87% or about 30% of the time for most TCR beta V segments in an earlier analysis. The classifier was said to identify cytomegalovirus status with high specificity and sensitivity.

Worth noting for this clone: Its antigen is unidentified.

This PCR relied on a set of 60 Vbeta primers and 13 Jbeta primers. The protocol was immunoSEQ multiplex PCR, while the TCRdb copy is restricted to in-frame clones and leaves out a portion. In the table there are 100,000 to 150,000 clones, 77% of which are singletons. This CDR3 region has 16 residues. Germline loops: CDR1 SGHRS, CDR2 YFSETQ. The sequenced sample consisted of PBMCs. This TCR was sampled from a woman aged 40 to 50 in good health and CMV-seropositive. The chain couples TRBV5-1 to TRBJ2-5; TRBD1 matches 7 bases. The J call is doubtful: the DNA matches TRBJ2-7 better. The CDR3 sequence is CASSLAVRQGGYEQYF. The DNA of the CDR3 is TGCGCCAGCAGCTTGGCTGTTAGACAGGGCGGCTACGAGCAGTACTTC.